This TCR beta chain was sequenced during a study of blood T cells in healthy people across ages. Overall study: Roughly one uniquely barcoded beta molecule per two T cells was captured. Points from the study as a whole: Among long-lived donors, naive CD4+ cells were more numerous and diversity higher than in aged donors.

Primers used in a second PCR of roughly 6 to 12 cycles were a sample-barcoded 5' primer and a J-beta primer mix. TCRdb reanalysed the 5' RACE reads using MiXCR and keeps one entry per CDR3 protein. The sample has more than 900,000 distinct CDR3 sequences, approximately 26% seen once. Germline-derived CDR1 and CDR2 are LGHNT and FRNRAP. J gave up 6 bases and V 6 bases, and 2 bases lay outside the gene matches. CDR3 length: 12 amino acids. Remarks on this clonotype: Antigen unknown.

The data were also submitted as part of a second study, on T cells of mothers and their children. That publication notes: Sequencing got over 8.5 million TCR beta CDR3 reads from each mother and several million from each child. Unrelated mother-child pairs always had slightly, but never significantly, lower normalized overlap than related pairs.

J is TRBJ1-2 and V is TRBV12-5; 9 positions agree with TRBD1. This sequence originates from a girl aged 2-10 years in good health. The specimen sequenced was blood. CDR3 sequence (DNA): TGTGCTAGTGGGCGGACAGGGGATGGCTACACCTTC. This sequence encodes CASGRTGDGYTF.